Listed here is a single T cell receptor beta chain. Its specificity is not known. The data were obtained in a study of T cell responses to AZD1222 COVID-19 vaccine. The CDR3 has 14 residues. V was cut by 0 bases and J by 2 bases, with 7 bases left in between. Germline assignment: CDR1 MNHEY and CDR2 SVGAGI. Study-wide points: Every sample of the repertoires postdated the peak T cell response. White British donors predominated, females outnumbered males, and clonal diversity was possibly underestimated.

TCRdb's table, derived via immunoSEQ multiplex PCR, lists solely in-frame clones and lacks some. The table has 190,000 or so clones, 90% to 95% seen once. Sequenced material: peripheral blood, taken 28 days after the second AZD1222 dose. The chain recombines TRBV6-5 with TRBJ1-1; no clear D. The sequence was collected from an adult who received the AZD1222 COVID-19 vaccine. The DNA of the CDR3 is TGTGCCAGCAGTTACTCGATTCCCAACACTGAAGCTTTCTTT. Translation: CASSYSIPNTEAFF.